This T cell receptor beta chain was identified in a study of blood T cell repertoires in COVID-19 (dated by TCRdb to 2018 to 2020). Broadly, across the study: Samples covering the acute and convalescent phases of COVID-19 were provided by collaborators in the United States, Italy and Spain. Deeply sampled blood TCRbeta repertoires from subjects exposed to, actively infected with, or recovered from COVID-19 were included in the dataset. The samples were drawn from the first 160 participants of the ongoing ImmuneRACE study and from 1,200 or so subjects provided by 6 global collaborators. Where available, HLA class I and class II types were obtained from metadata supplied by the sample provider rather than from assay-based typing. Sample metadata almost always included a de-identified subject ID, COVID-19 status, age in years and sex. The repertoires were released in a freely available public database meant as a resource for research on the immune response to SARS-CoV-2. The material from the prospective study consisted of cDNA or gDNA derived from T cells, B-cell-depleted T cells, or PBMCs. Study-wide conclusions, independent of this receptor: The amount of clinical and demographic metadata varied by source and participant and was provided uncurated.

TCRbeta CDR3 regions were amplified from genomic DNA by means of the immunoSEQ Assay, a bias-controlled multiplex PCR. As for how the authors treated the data: Within the assay, amplification of reference gene primers was used to estimate how many nucleated cells each sample contained. Sequence reads were collapsed and filtered to measure the absolute abundance of every unique TCRbeta CDR3 rearrangement. For each sample, productive Simpson clonality was calculated by taking the square root of Simpson's diversity index across productive rearrangements. As stored in TCRdb, this immuneACCESS dataset retains in-frame rearrangements with V and J assigned. A fraction of the clones does not appear; measured against another copy, unresolved V genes explain less than half of the discrepancy, and the remainder lacks a known reason. That table is the source of V, J and clone size, and D and trimming were worked out from the DNA. In all, the sample holds 120,000 to 150,000 clones, and 88% of those were seen once. In total, the top ten clones hold more than 1% of the sample.

This clone was seen only once. Its antigen has not been determined. Per-base quality was not reported, and no clone a single base away is much larger than it. In the prospective study, participants were about 18 to 95 years old, resided in around 25 geographic areas of the United States, and were enrolled through a virtual design. In the prospective study, cohorts were assigned on the basis of participant-reported clinical history obtained from a screening survey and a study questionnaire. In the prospective study, whole blood, serum and a nasopharyngeal or oropharyngeal swab were collected from each participant by mobile phlebotomists. Prospective study participants could optionally give additional blood draws and questionnaires over an approximately 2-month period. Before DNA extraction, prospective study blood samples were shipped either frozen or at room temperature. The germline V gene encodes CDR1 ENHRY and CDR2 SYGVKD. From cysteine to phenylalanine, the CDR3 is 16 amino acids long. Kept here is only the CDR3 DNA, which spans 48 bases and is read in frame from base 1. V trim: 0 bases; J trim: 1 base; unmatched bases: 3.

The V and J genes are TRBV10-3 and TRBJ2-7; TRBD2 aligns with 10 central bases. The sample was PBMCs or T cells enriched from blood (not recorded which). The TCR comes from a woman in her 30s with acute COVID-19. In nucleotides, the sequence is TGTGCCATCAGTGAGTCGTCTAGCGGGAGATCCTACGAGCAGTACTTC. This codes for CAISESSSGRSYEQYF.